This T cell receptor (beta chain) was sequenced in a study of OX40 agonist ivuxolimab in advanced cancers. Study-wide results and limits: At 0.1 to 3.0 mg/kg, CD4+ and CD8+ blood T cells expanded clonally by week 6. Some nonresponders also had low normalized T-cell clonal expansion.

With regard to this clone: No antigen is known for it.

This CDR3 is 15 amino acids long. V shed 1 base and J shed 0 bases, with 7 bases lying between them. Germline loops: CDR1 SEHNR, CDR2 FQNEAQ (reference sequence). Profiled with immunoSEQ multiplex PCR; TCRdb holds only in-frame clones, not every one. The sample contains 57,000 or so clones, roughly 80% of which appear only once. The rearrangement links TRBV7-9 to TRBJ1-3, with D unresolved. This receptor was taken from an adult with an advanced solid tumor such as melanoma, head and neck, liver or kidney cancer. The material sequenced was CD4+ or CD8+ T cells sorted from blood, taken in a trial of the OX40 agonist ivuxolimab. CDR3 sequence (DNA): TGTGCCAGCAGCTTAGGGGATTTCTCTGGAAACACCATATATTTT. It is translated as CASSLGDFSGNTIYF.